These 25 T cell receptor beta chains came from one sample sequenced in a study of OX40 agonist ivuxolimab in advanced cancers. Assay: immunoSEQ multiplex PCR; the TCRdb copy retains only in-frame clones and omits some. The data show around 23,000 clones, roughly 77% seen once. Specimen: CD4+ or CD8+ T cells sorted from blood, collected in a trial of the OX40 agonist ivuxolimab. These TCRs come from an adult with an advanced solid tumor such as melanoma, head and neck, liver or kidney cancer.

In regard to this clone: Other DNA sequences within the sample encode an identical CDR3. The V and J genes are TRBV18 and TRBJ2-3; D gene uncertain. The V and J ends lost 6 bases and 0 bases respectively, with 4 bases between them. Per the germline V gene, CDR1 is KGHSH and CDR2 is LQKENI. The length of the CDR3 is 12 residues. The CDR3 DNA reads TGTGCCAGCTCTTCTAGCACAGATACGCAGTATTTT. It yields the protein CASSSSTDTQYF. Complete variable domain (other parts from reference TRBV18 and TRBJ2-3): NAGVMQNPRHLVRRRGQEARLRCSPMKGHSHVYWYRQLPEEGLKFMVYLQKENIIDESGMPKERFSAEFPKEGPSILRIQQVVRGDSAAYFCASSSSTDTQYFGPGTRLTVL.

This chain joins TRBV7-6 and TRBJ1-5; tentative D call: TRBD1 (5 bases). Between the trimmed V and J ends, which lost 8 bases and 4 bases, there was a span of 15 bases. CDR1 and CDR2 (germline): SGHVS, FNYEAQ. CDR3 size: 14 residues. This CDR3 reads CASSAGGENQPQHF. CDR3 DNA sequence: TGTGCCAGCTCGGCCGGGGGGGAAAATCAGCCCCAGCATTTT.

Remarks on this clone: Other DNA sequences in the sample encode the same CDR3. The CDR3 DNA is TGTGCCAGCAGCGCGGAGGGGAAGGGGGCGGGGCAGCCCCAGCATTTT. It specifies CASSAEGKGAGQPQHF. The chain couples TRBV9 to TRBJ1-5; 7 bases match TRBD1. V shed 3 bases, J shed 7 bases, and the junction held 13 bases outside the gene matches. CDR1 and CDR2 from the germline V gene are SGDLS and YYNGEE. This CDR3 is 16 amino acids long.

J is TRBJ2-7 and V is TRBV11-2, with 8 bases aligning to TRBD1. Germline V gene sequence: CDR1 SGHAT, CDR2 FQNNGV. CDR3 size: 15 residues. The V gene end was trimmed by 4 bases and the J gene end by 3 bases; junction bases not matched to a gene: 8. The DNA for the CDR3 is TGTGCCAGCAGCTCTGGACAGGGCAGGGGCTACGAGCAGTACTTC. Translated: CASSSGQGRGYEQYF.

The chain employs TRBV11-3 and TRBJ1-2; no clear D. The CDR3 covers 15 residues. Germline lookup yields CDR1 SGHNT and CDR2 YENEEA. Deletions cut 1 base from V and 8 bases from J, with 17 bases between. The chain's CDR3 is CASSLVLGWSEGYTF. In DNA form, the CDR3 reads TGTGCCAGCAGCTTAGTCTTAGGGTGGTCGGAAGGCTACACCTTC. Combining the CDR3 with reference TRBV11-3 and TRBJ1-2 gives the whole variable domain EAGVVQSPRYKIIEKKQPVAFWCNPISGHNTLYWYLQNLGQGPELLIRYENEEAVDDSQLPKDRFSAERLKGVDSTLKIQPAELGDSAVYLCASSLVLGWSEGYTFGSGTRLTVV.

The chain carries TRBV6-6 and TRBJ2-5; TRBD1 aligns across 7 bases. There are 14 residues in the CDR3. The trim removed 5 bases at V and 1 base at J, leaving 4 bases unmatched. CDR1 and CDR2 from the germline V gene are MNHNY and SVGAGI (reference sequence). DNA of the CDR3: TGTGCCAGCAGTCGGGACAGAGGCCAAGAGACCCAGTACTTC. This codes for CASSRDRGQETQYF.

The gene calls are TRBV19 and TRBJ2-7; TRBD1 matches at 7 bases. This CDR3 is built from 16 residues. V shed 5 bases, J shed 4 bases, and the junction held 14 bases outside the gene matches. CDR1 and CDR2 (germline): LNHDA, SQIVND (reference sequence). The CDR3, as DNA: TGTGCCAGTAGTGAACGGGACAGCCCACTTCCTTACGAGCAGTACTTC. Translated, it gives CASSERDSPLPYEQYF. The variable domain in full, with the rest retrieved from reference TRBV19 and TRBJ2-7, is DGGITQSPKYLFRKEGQNVTLSCEQNLNHDAMYWYRQDPGQGLRLIYYSQIVNDFQKGDIAEGYSVSREKKESFPLTVTSAQKNPTAFYLCASSERDSPLPYEQYFGPGTRLTVT.

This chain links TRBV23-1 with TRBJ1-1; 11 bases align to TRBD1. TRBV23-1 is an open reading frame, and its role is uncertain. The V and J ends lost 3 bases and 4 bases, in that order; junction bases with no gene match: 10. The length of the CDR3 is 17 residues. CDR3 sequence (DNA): TGCGCCAGCAGTCAGCCGCGCCCGGGACAGGGGGGCACTGAAGCTTTCTTT. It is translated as CASSQPRPGQGGTEAFF.

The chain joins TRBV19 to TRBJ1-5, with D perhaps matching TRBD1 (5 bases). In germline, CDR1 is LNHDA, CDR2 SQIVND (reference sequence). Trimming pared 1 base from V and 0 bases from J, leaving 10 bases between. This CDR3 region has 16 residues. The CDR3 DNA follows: TGTGCCAGTAGTATAGTTCAGGGTTATAGCAATCAGCCCCAGCATTTT. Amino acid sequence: CASSIVQGYSNQPQHF.

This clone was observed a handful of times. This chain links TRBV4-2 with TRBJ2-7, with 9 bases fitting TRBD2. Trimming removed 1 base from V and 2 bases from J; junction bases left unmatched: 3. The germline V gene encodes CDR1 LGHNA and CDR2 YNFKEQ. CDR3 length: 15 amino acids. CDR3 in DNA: TGTGCCAGCAGCCAAGTCAGGACTAGCGCCTACGAGCAGTACTTC. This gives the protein CASSQVRTSAYEQYF.

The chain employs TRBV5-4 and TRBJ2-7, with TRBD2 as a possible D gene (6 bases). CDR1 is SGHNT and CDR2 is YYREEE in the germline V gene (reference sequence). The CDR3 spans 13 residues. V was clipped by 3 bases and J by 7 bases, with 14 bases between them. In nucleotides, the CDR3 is TGTGCCAGCAGCTCGAGGCGGGGTCTGGAGCAGTACTTC. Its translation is CASSSRRGLEQYF.

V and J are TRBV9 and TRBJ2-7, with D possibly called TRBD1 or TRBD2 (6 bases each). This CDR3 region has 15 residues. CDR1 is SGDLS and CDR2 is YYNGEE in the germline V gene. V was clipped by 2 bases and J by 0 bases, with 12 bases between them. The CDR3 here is CASSVAGTHSYEQYF. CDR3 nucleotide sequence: TGTGCCAGCAGCGTTGCGGGGACACACTCCTACGAGCAGTACTTC.

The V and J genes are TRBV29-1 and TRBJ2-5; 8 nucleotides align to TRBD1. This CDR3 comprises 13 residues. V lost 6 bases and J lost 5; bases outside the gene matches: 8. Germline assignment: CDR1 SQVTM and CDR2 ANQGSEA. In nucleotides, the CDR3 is TGCAGCGTCCGCGGACAGGGTGGGGAGACCCAGTACTTC. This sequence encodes CSVRGQGGETQYF.

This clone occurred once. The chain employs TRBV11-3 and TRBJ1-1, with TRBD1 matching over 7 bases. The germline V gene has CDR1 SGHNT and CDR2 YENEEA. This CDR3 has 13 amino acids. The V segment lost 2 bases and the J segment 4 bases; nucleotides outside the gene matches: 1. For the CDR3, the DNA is TGTGCCAGCAGCTTAAACAGGGGCACTGAAGCTTTCTTT. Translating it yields CASSLNRGTEAFF.

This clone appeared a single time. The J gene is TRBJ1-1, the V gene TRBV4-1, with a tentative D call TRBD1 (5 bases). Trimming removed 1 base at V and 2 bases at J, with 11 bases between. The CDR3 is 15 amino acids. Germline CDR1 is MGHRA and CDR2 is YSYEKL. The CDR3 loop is CASSQAGQGNTEAFF. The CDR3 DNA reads TGCGCCAGCAGCCAAGCAGGTCAGGGAAACACTGAAGCTTTCTTT.

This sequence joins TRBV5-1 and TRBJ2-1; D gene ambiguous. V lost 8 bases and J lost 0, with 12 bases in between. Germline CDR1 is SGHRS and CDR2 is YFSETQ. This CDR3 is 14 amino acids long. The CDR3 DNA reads TGCGCCAGTAATAAGGTGAGCTCCTACAATGAGCAGTTCTTC. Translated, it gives CASNKVSSYNEQFF. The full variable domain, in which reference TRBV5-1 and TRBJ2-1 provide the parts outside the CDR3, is KAGVTQTPRYLIKTRGQQVTLSCSPISGHRSVSWYQQTPGQGLQFLFEYFSETQRNKGNFPGRFSGRQFSNSRSEMNVSTLELGDSALYLCASNKVSSYNEQFFGPGTRLTVL.

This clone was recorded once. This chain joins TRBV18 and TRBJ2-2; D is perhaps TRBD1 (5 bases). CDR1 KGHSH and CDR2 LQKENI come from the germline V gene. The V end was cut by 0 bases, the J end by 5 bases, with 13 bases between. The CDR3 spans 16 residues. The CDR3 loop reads CASSPPVNRKTGELFF. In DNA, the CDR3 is TGTGCCAGCTCACCACCGGTAAACAGGAAAACCGGGGAGCTGTTTTTT.

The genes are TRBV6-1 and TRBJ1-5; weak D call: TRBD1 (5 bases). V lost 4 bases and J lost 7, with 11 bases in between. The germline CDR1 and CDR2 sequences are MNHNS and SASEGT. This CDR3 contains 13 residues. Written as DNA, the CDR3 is TGTGCCAGCAGTGGCCGGGGGAACCAGCCCCAGCATTTT. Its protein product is CASSGRGNQPQHF.

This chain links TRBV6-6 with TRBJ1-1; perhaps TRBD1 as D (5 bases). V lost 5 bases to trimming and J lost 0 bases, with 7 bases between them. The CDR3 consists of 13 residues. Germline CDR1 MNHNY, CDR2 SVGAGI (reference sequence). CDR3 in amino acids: CASSTGMNTEAFF. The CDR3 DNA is TGTGCCAGCAGTACAGGTATGAACACTGAAGCTTTCTTT.

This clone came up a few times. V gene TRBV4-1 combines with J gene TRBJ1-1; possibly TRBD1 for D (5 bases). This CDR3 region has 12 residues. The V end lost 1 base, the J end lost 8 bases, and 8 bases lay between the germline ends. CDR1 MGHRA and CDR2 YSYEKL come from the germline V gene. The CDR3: CASSQGRTEAFF. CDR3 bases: TGCGCCAGCAGCCAAGGACGGACAGAAGCTTTCTTT.

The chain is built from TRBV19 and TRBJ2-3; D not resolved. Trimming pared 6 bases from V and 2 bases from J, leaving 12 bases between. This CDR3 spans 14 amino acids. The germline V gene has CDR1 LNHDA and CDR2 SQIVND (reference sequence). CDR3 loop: CASSNDPSTDTQYF. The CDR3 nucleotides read TGTGCCAGTAGCAACGACCCCTCCACAGATACGCAGTATTTT.

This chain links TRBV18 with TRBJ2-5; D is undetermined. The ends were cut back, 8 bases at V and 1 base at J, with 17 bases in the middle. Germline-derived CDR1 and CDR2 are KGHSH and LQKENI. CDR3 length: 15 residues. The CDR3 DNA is TGTGCCAGCACCCCGTCACCTCTTTCCCAAGAGACCCAGTACTTC. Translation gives CASTPSPLSQETQYF.

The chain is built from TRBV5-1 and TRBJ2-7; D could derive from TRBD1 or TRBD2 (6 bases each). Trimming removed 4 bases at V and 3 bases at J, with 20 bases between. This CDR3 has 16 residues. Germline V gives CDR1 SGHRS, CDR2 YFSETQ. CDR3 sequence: CASSHIDRGQFYEQYF. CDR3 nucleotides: TGCGCCAGCAGCCACATAGACCGGGGGCAGTTCTACGAGCAGTACTTC.

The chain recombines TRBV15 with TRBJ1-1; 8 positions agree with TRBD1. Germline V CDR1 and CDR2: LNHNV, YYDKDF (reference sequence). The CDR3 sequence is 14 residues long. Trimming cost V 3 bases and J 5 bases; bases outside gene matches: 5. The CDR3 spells CATSRDRDLTEAFF. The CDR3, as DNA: TGTGCCACCAGCAGGGACAGGGATCTTACTGAAGCTTTCTTT.

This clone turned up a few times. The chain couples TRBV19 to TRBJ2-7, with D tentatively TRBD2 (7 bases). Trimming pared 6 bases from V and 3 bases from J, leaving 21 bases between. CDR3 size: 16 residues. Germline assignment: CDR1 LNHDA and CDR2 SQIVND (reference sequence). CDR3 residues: CASSNPRGAKVYEQYF. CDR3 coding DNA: TGTGCCAGTAGCAATCCTCGGGGGGCGAAGGTCTACGAGCAGTACTTC.